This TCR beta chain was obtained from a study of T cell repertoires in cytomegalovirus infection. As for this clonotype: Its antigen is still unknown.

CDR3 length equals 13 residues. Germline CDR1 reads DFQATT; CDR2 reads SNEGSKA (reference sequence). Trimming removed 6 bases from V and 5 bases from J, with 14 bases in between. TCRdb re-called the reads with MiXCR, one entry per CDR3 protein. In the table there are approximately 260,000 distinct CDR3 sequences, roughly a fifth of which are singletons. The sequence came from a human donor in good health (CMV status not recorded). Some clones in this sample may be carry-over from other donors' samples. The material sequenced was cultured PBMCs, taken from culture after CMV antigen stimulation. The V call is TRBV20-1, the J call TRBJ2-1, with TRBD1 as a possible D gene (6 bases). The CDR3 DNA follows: TGCAGTGCCGGTGGGGGCGTGCACAATGAGCAGTTCTTC. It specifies CSAGGGVHNEQFF.